These T cell receptor beta chains were read from a single sample in a study of blood T cell repertoires in COVID-19. Only in-frame clones appear in the TCRdb table, and some are missing; sequencing was by immunoSEQ multiplex PCR. The profile shows a few hundred thousand clones, 70% to 90% of them singletons. Sequencing was carried out using PBMCs or T cells enriched from blood (not recorded which). These receptors were obtained from a man younger than 45 who had recovered from COVID-19. Each CDR3 is given with its conserved first and last residue. Each record gives: D gene, J gene, V gene, clone size, CDR3 protein, CDR3 DNA. D genes are given only for firm matches. Where a row states a size, it is once, few, many or the class of an expanded clone; other rows omit it.

TRBD2 TRBJ2-3 TRBV30 - CAWSGVAGFIDTQYF TGTGCCTGGAGTGGTGTAGCGGGGTTTATAGATACGCAGTATTTT
TRBD1 TRBJ1-2 TRBV27 - CASGTASNYGYTF TGTGCCAGCGGGACAGCTTCTAACTATGGCTACACCTTC
- TRBJ2-1 TRBV3-1/TRBV3-2 - CASSPLESSYNEQFF TGTGCCAGCAGCCCACTAGAAAGCTCCTACAATGAGCAGTTCTTC
TRBD1 TRBJ2-1 TRBV11-1 - CASSLGQGSYNEQFF TGTGCCAGCAGCTTAGGACAGGGCTCCTACAATGAGCAGTTCTTC
TRBD2 TRBJ2-2 TRBV3-1/TRBV3-2 - CASSQDKVASGGITGELFF TGTGCCAGCAGCCAAGATAAGGTGGCTAGCGGGGGCATCACCGGGGAGCTGTTTTTT
- TRBJ2-5 TRBV29-1 - CSVGQGMETQYF TGCAGCGTTGGCCAGGGGATGGAGACCCAGTACTTC
TRBD1 TRBJ2-1 TRBV19 - CASSPTPGQGADEQFF TGTGCCAGTAGTCCCACCCCGGGACAGGGTGCCGATGAGCAGTTCTTC
TRBD1 TRBJ1-2 TRBV18 - CASSPRQGDYGYTF TGTGCCAGCTCACCACGCCAGGGGGACTATGGCTACACCTTC
TRBD2 TRBJ2-7 TRBV19 once CASSPFSGGGEQYF TGTGCCAGTAGTCCCTTTTCGGGGGGAGGCGAGCAGTACTTC
TRBD1 TRBJ2-5 TRBV7-9 - CASSLDRAPRETQYF TGTGCCAGCAGCTTGGACAGGGCCCCGCGGGAGACCCAGTACTTC
TRBD1 TRBJ2-7 TRBV23-1 - CASSPARDRDHEQYF TGCGCCAGCAGTCCAGCCCGGGACAGGGACCACGAGCAGTACTTC
- TRBJ1-1 TRBV5-4 - CASSPPQGRTEAFF TGTGCCAGCAGCCCCCCACAGGGACGAACTGAAGCTTTCTTT
TRBD1 TRBJ2-4 TRBV7-3 - CASSATGTGKPYF TGTGCCAGCAGCGCGACCGGGACAGGAAAACCATACTTC
- TRBJ2-1 TRBV4-3 once CASSLARRSSYNEQFF TGCGCCAGCAGCCTAGCACGGCGAAGCTCCTACAATGAGCAGTTCTTC
TRBD1 TRBJ1-2 TRBV7-9 - CASSPGTVHGYTF TGTGCCAGCAGCCCCGGGACAGTCCATGGCTACACCTTC
- TRBJ2-7 TRBV18 - CASSRLDGYEQYF TGTGCCAGCTCCCGACTCGACGGCTACGAGCAGTACTTC
TRBD1 TRBJ1-1 TRBV11-2 - CASTTGGRGRTEAFF TGTGCCAGCACAACAGGTGGCAGGGGGCGAACTGAAGCTTTCTTT
TRBD1 TRBJ1-1 TRBV16 - CASSLGDRGTEAFF TGTGCCAGCAGCCTGGGGGACAGGGGGACTGAAGCTTTCTTT
- TRBJ1-4 TRBV5-1 - CASSSTLGGYEKLFF TGCGCCAGCAGCTCCACCTTGGGGGGGTATGAAAAACTGTTTTTT
TRBD1 TRBJ2-7 TRBV30 - CAWSSQGASEQYF TGTGCCTGGAGCTCACAGGGGGCGAGCGAGCAGTACTTC
- TRBJ2-1 TRBV7-9 - CASSLAPSDNEQFF TGTGCCAGCAGCTTAGCGCCTAGCGACAATGAGCAGTTCTTC
- TRBJ2-7 TRBV7-2 - CASRTIELVSYEQYF TGTGCCAGCAGAACGATCGAGTTAGTCTCCTACGAGCAGTACTTC
- TRBJ2-7 TRBV3-1/TRBV3-2 - CASSQGTGYEQYF TGTGCCAGCAGCCAAGGAACAGGGTACGAGCAGTACTTC
TRBD1 TRBJ2-1 TRBV5-6 once CASSLGQGGYEQFF TGTGCCAGCAGCCTGGGACAGGGGGGTTATGAGCAGTTCTTC
- TRBJ1-1 TRBV7-8 - CASSLTRGRMAEAFF TGTGCCAGCAGCTTAACCAGGGGAAGGATGGCTGAAGCTTTCTTT
- TRBJ1-2 TRBV5-8 - CASSLFPQVNYGYTF TGTGCCAGCAGCTTATTTCCACAGGTTAACTATGGCTACACCTTC
TRBD1 TRBJ1-1 TRBV5-1 - CASSHGQGMNTEAFF TGCGCCAGCAGCCACGGACAGGGAATGAACACTGAAGCTTTCTTT
TRBD1 TRBJ2-5 TRBV7-9 - CASSPGGRETQYF TGTGCCAGCAGCCCAGGGGGCAGGGAGACCCAGTACTTC
- TRBJ2-2 TRBV3-1/TRBV3-2 - CASSQDRGTGELFF TGTGCCAGCAGCCAAGATCGGGGAACCGGGGAGCTGTTTTTT
TRBD1 TRBJ2-7 TRBV9 - CASSPAKEGGAYEQYF TGTGCCAGCAGCCCCGCCAAGGAAGGGGGCGCTTACGAGCAGTACTTC
- TRBJ1-2 TRBV7-9 - CASSPYQTNLNYGYTF TGTGCCAGCAGCCCATATCAGACAAATTTAAACTATGGCTACACCTTC
TRBD1 TRBJ1-2 TRBV6-5 - CASSYRDRPNYGYTF TGTGCCAGCAGTTACAGGGACAGGCCCAACTATGGCTACACCTTC
- TRBJ2-7 TRBV5-4 - CASSLDGYEQYF TGTGCCAGCAGCTTGGACGGGTACGAGCAGTACTTC
- TRBJ2-1 TRBV6-2/TRBV6-3 - CASSYQGLGQFF TGTGCCAGCAGTTATCAGGGACTCGGGCAGTTCTTC
TRBD2 TRBJ2-3 TRBV15 - CATSRDTLLAGAFTDTQYF TGTGCCACCAGCAGAGATACGCTGCTAGCGGGGGCTTTCACAGATACGCAGTATTTT
- TRBJ1-3 TRBV6-5 - CASSYSTAGNTIYF TGTGCCAGCAGTTACTCGACAGCAGGAAACACCATATATTTT
TRBD1 TRBJ1-2 TRBV9 - CASQRTGESYGYTF TGTGCCAGCCAGCGGACAGGGGAATCCTATGGCTACACCTTC
- TRBJ1-1 TRBV9 - CASKPGVETTEAFF TGTGCCAGCAAACCAGGGGTGGAGACCACTGAAGCTTTCTTT
- TRBJ1-1 TRBV27 - CASSLRGYTEAFF TGTGCCAGCAGTTTACGGGGGTACACTGAAGCTTTCTTT
TRBD1 TRBJ1-5 TRBV5-6 - CASSLLGQENQPQHF TGTGCCAGCAGCTTGCTCGGACAGGAAAATCAGCCCCAGCATTTT
- TRBJ2-7 TRBV29-1 - CSVEGLRSRPRPYEQYF TGCAGCGTTGAAGGACTGAGATCGAGACCGAGACCCTACGAGCAGTACTTC
- TRBJ2-1 TRBV7-2 once CASSSRGGVSYNEQFF TGTGCCAGCAGCTCCAGAGGGGGGGTCTCCTACAATGAGCAGTTCTTC
- TRBJ2-2 TRBV25-1 - CASSEGKGQSTGTGELFF TGTGCCAGCAGTGAAGGTAAAGGCCAATCAACGGGCACCGGGGAGCTGTTTTTT
- TRBJ1-5 TRBV5-1 - CASSLGAQGQGRSVWDNQPQHF TGCGCCAGCAGCTTGGGGGCCCAGGGGCAGGGTCGTTCGGTTTGGGACAATCAGCCCCAGCATTTT
- TRBJ2-1 TRBV30 - CAWSVLDEQFF TGTGCCTGGAGTGTATTAGATGAGCAGTTCTTC
- TRBJ2-1 TRBV30 - CAWSVGPSNEQFF TGTGCCTGGAGTGTGGGGCCGAGCAATGAGCAGTTCTTC
- TRBJ1-1 TRBV4-1 - CASSRGREGSEAFF TGCGCCAGCAGCCGAGGCCGGGAGGGTTCCGAAGCTTTCTTT
- TRBJ1-2 TRBV5-1 once CASSLRSGAGNYGYTF TGCGCCAGCAGCTTGCGCAGTGGGGCTGGCAACTATGGCTACACCTTC
TRBD1 TRBJ1-2 TRBV6-5 - CASRLTGDYGYTF TGTGCCAGCAGATTGACAGGGGATTATGGCTACACCTTC
TRBD2 TRBJ2-5 TRBV5-1 - CASSNGLAGLQETQYF TGCGCCAGCAGCAACGGACTAGCGGGCCTCCAAGAGACCCAGTACTTC
TRBD1 TRBJ1-1 TRBV10-3 - CAIRDVTGPGTEAFF TGTGCCATCAGGGACGTGACAGGGCCGGGGACTGAAGCTTTCTTT
- TRBJ1-6 TRBV19 once CASTPSVGGPLHF TGTGCCAGTACCCCGTCTGTAGGGGGACCCCTCCACTTT
- TRBJ2-3 TRBV5-1 - CASSSASGSTDTQYF TGCGCCAGCAGCTCCGCCAGCGGGAGCACAGATACGCAGTATTTT
- TRBJ1-1 TRBV6-5 - CASTPPGSGNTEAFF TGTGCCAGCACGCCTCCAGGGTCAGGGAACACTGAAGCTTTCTTT
- TRBJ2-7 TRBV9 - CASSPKAIFSYEQYF TGTGCCAGCAGCCCCAAAGCCATATTCTCCTACGAGCAGTACTTC
- TRBJ2-5 TRBV3-1/TRBV3-2 - CASSQTGIMETQYF TGTGCCAGCAGCCAAACAGGGATCATGGAGACCCAGTACTTC
- TRBJ2-7 TRBV5-4 - CASSLDRVYEQYF TGTGCCAGCAGCTTGGATCGGGTTTACGAGCAGTACTTC